What follows are 13 T cell receptor beta chains derived from one specimen sequenced in a study of T cells in Graves' hyperthyroidism and ophthalmopathy. The source material, RNA transcripts, was used to amplify TCR beta CDR3 regions. The HTBI set primed first-round TCR CDR3 RT-PCR. TCRdb recomputed calls from the multiplex PCR reads with MiXCR, one row per CDR3 protein. The sample includes some 270,000 distinct CDR3 sequences, about 25% seen only once; the top ten take 35%. The sample consisted of blood. The receptor source for this set is a woman between 40 and 55 years old with Graves' ophthalmopathy.

In this sample, this clonotype turned up many times. The chain links TRBV27 to TRBJ1-1; D remains ambiguous. The V gene lost 0 bases and the J gene lost 1 base, with 18 bases spanning the gap. The CDR3 covers 18 residues. CDR1 MNHEY and CDR2 SMNVEV come from the germline V gene (reference sequence). The CDR3, as DNA: TGTGCCAGCAGTTTATCGGCGCCAGAAACGGGAAGGAACACTGAAGCTTTCTTT. Encoded protein: CASSLSAPETGRNTEAFF.

About this clonotype: The junction shows a germline mismatch at one end, possibly a read error. The V and J genes are TRBV6-1 and TRBJ2-7; 8 bases line up with TRBD2. The germline V gene has CDR1 MNHNS and CDR2 SASEGT. The CDR3 has 14 residues. CDR3 DNA: TGTGCCAGCAGTCAAGCGGGAGCTTCCTACGAGCAGTACTTC. Protein: CASSQAGASYEQYF.

This clonotype was detected only a few times. CDR3 protein: CASRLRPGQGEAFF. The CDR3 DNA reads TGTGCCAGCAGGCTTCGACCGGGACAGGGCGAAGCTTTCTTT. The chain employs TRBV12-3 or TRBV12-4 and TRBJ1-1; 9 positions agree with TRBD1. CDR3 size: 14 residues. V lost 6 bases and J lost 8; bases outside the gene matches: 10.

By share, this clonotype counts as medium-sized (0.01 to 0.1%). The rearrangement links TRBV6-5 to TRBJ2-5, with 8 bases matching TRBD1. This CDR3 has 16 amino acids. CDR1 and CDR2 from the germline V gene are MNHEY and SVGAGI. The ends lost 0 bases at V and 5 bases at J; junction bases unmatched: 8. The CDR3 DNA reads as TGTGCCAGCAGTTACTCGATGGGAGACAGGGGCGAGACCCAGTACTTC. It translates to CASSYSMGDRGETQYF.

This clonotype was observed a few times. The CDR3 nucleotides read TGTGCCAGCAGTTATACAGGGGGCATTTTAGGCTACACCTTC. This encodes CASSYTGGILGYTF. The J gene is TRBJ1-2, the V gene TRBV28, with 9 bases lining up with TRBD1. In germline, CDR1 is MDHEN, CDR2 SYDVKM. The V segment lost 4 bases and the J segment 8 bases; nucleotides outside the gene matches: 8. CDR3 length: 14 residues.

There are many counts of this clonotype. CDR3 in DNA: TGTGCCAGCGCAAGCGGGGGAGGGGACTCTAACTATGGCTACACCTTC. Translating gives CASASGGGDSNYGYTF. The chain recombines TRBV28 with TRBJ1-2; D perhaps matches TRBD1 (5 bases). This CDR3 is 16 amino acids long. Trimming shortened V by 8 bases and J by 0 bases, and 19 bases separated the two germline ends. Germline values: CDR1 MDHEN, CDR2 SYDVKM.

The CDR3 region has the DNA TGTGCCAGCAGTGTGACCGGGTACCAATACGAGCAGTACTTC. Translating gives CASSVTGYQYEQYF. The J gene is TRBJ2-7, the V gene TRBV28; D unresolved. Trimming removed 5 bases from V and 4 bases from J, with 15 bases in between. Germline CDR1 MDHEN, CDR2 SYDVKM. The length of the CDR3 is 14 residues.

The chain links TRBV6-1 to TRBJ1-5; D is ambiguous. Trimming took 6 bases from V and 4 from J, leaving 10 bases between them. CDR3 length equals 13 residues. Germline CDR1 reads MNHNS; CDR2 reads SASEGT. The CDR3 DNA sequence: TGTGCCAGCAGCGGTCGGGTGAATCAGCCCCAGCATTTT. Its translation: CASSGRVNQPQHF.

In its sample, this clonotype was seen many times. The chain joins TRBV20-1 to TRBJ2-7; 11 bases are shared with TRBD2. V lost 2 bases and J lost 0; bases outside the gene matches: 9. CDR1 and CDR2 (germline): DFQATT, SNEGSKA (reference sequence). CDR3 length: 17 residues. The CDR3 coding sequence is TGCAGTGCTAGAACCCAGACTAGCGGGATTGGCTCCTACGAGCAGTACTTC. Amino acids: CSARTQTSGIGSYEQYF.

This clonotype was picked up a small number of times. The rearrangement uses TRBV2 and TRBJ2-3, with 7 bases that match TRBD2. Unmatched junction bases numbered 0, after V lost 6 bases and J lost 0 bases. Germline loops: CDR1 SNHLY, CDR2 FYNNEI. This CDR3 spans 13 amino acids. CDR3 DNA: TGTGCCAGCAGGCGGGGGAGCACAGATACGCAGTATTTT. It is translated as CASRRGSTDTQYF.

The table lists this clonotype with many counts. This rearrangement joins TRBV12-3 or TRBV12-4 to TRBJ1-5; maybe TRBD1 (5 bases). CDR3 length equals 13 residues. The V and J ends lost 3 bases and 6 bases respectively, with 9 bases between them. The CDR3 here is CASSLGESQPQHF. The CDR3 DNA sequence: TGTGCCAGCAGTTTGGGGGAGAGTCAGCCCCAGCATTTT.

In this sample, this clonotype turned up many times. This rearrangement joins TRBV10-3 to TRBJ2-7; the match to TRBD2 covers 9 bases. The CDR3 spans 16 residues. Germline CDR1 is ENHRY and CDR2 is SYGVKD. The J segment lost 0 bases and the V segment lost 1 base, leaving 4 bases of the junction unmatched. The CDR3 DNA reads TGTGCCATCAGTGAGTGGGATAGCGGGAGCTCCTACGAGCAGTACTTC. Translation gives CAISEWDSGSSYEQYF.

This clonotype occurred many times. This rearrangement joins TRBV7-9 to TRBJ1-1, with a tentative D call TRBD1 (6 bases). This CDR3 comprises 15 residues. The germline gives CDR1 SEHNR, CDR2 FQNEAQ (reference sequence). V gave up 7 bases and J gave up 1 base, with 16 bases separating them. This CDR3 is CASINGGHSNTEAFF. CDR3 DNA sequence: TGTGCCAGCATTAATGGGGGACACTCGAACACTGAAGCTTTCTTT.